Shown below are 25 T cell receptor beta chains from a single sample sequenced in a study of tumor-infiltrating lymphocytes in primary liver carcinoma. Both RNA and DNA were isolated together from about 19-30 mg of bulk tissue that had not been sorted. Reverse transcription of roughly 0.45 ug total RNA with a constant-region primer produced TCR beta cDNA. For TCR beta, libraries were produced by three nested multiplex PCR rounds using slightly modified ARM-PCR. TRBV1-TRBV30 forward primers paired with a C-beta reverse primer were used in the first two PCR rounds, which ran about 11 cycles each. One entry per CDR3 protein, called by TCRdb with MiXCR from the multiplex PCR reads. The data contain tens of thousands of distinct CDR3 sequences, around 64% of them singletons. The sequenced material came from liver tumor tissue from sampling region 4. The subset: tumor region T4, right-lateral pole. All receptors come from a man in his forties with primary liver carcinoma and hepatitis B virus infection.

As concerns this clonotype: Just one base apart from a much larger clone, this may be a read error. The V and J genes are TRBV21-1 and TRBJ2-5; the table's D call of TRBD1 was not tested on the DNA. TRBV21-1 counts as a pseudogene. The length of the CDR3 is 13 residues. CDR3 DNA: TGTGCCAGCAGCGACAGGGGGTGGGAGACCCAGTACTTC. Translated, it gives CASSDRGWETQYF.

The chain joins TRBV29-1 to TRBJ1-2; D remains unclear. The CDR3 sequence is 16 residues long. The germline V gene encodes CDR1 SQVTM and CDR2 ANQGSEA. V lost 1 base, J lost 8 bases, and 23 bases lay in between. The CDR3 region has the DNA TGCAGCGTTGAAGGCAGTGCCCGGAGCAGGAGTGGGGGCTACACCTTC. Amino acids: CSVEGSARSRSGGYTF. Based on the CDR3 plus reference TRBV29-1 and TRBJ1-2, the full variable domain is SAVISQKPSRDICQRGTSLTIQCQVDSQVTMMFWYRQQPGQSLTLIATANQGSEATYESGFVIDKFPISRPNLTFSTLTVSNMSPEDSSIYLCSVEGSARSRSGGYTFGSGTRLTVV.

To note about this clonotype: A much larger clonotype is one base distant, so this may be a read error. The chain joins TRBV7-3 to TRBJ2-3; 7 nucleotides agree with TRBD2. CDR1 is SGHTA and CDR2 is FQGTGA in the germline V gene. This CDR3 has 14 amino acids. As DNA, the CDR3 is TGTGCCAGCAGCTTAGAAGGGGAGGGAGATAAGCAGTATTTT. This gives the protein CASSLEGEGDKQYF. The full variable domain, its missing parts supplied by reference TRBV7-3 and TRBJ2-3, is GAGVSQTPSNKVTEKGKYVELRCDPISGHTALYWYRQSLGQGPEFLIYFQGTGAADDSGLPNDRFFAVRPEGSVSTLKIQRTERGDSAVYLCASSLEGEGDKQYFGPGTRLTVL.

Note on this clonotype: Relative to the germline gene, one junction end is altered; a read error may explain this. This chain joins TRBV4-1 and TRBJ1-2, with 8 nucleotides matching TRBD1. Germline V gene sequence: CDR1 MGHRA, CDR2 YSYEKL. The CDR3 runs to 14 residues. The CDR3 sequence is CASSQGDRNYCYAF. In DNA, the CDR3 is TGCGCCAGCAGCCAAGGGGACAGGAACTATTGTTACGCCTTC.

This clonotype was seen once. V gene TRBV2 combines with J gene TRBJ2-1; 7 bases fit TRBD1. The CDR3 is 16 residues long. V trimming: 6 bases; J trimming: 1 base; junction bases outside the gene matches: 9. CDR1 and CDR2 (germline): SNHLY, FYNNEI. DNA for the CDR3: TGTGCCAGCAGCCGACAGGGCTCAGGGTCCTACAATGAGCAGTTCTTC. Translating gives CASSRQGSGSYNEQFF.

This clonotype was recorded a few times. A read error is likely, as this CDR3 ends without the conserved phenylalanine or tryptophan. V and J are TRBV4-1 and TRBJ2-7; 8 bases are a match to TRBD2. The germline V gene encodes CDR1 MGHRA and CDR2 YSYEKL. The CDR3 consists of 15 residues. The V and J ends lost 0 bases and 7 bases, in that order; junction bases with no gene match: 8. The CDR3 region has the DNA TGCGCCAGCAGCCAAGATTATAGCGGGATTTGTGAGCAGTACTTA. It yields the protein CASSQDYSGICEQYL.

On this clonotype itself: A much larger clone differs by one base, so this may be a read error. The rearrangement joins TRBV5-1 to TRBJ2-1, with TRBD2 identical over 9 bases. J was trimmed by 2 bases and V by 0 bases; bases with no gene match: 3. The CDR3 is 16 amino acids. Germline V gene lookup returns CDR1 SGHRS and CDR2 YFSETQ. In DNA, the CDR3 is TGCGCCAGCAGCTTGGTAGCGGGAGTTACCTACAATGAGCAGTTCTTC. Translating it yields CASSLVAGVTYNEQFF.

As for this clonotype: The junction does not match germline at one end; this may be a read error. The rearrangement uses TRBV6-6 and TRBJ2-1, with D possibly TRBD2 on 5 matching bases. Germline values: CDR1 MNHNY, CDR2 SVGAGI (reference sequence). CDR3 size: 17 residues. For the CDR3, the DNA is TGTACCAGCAGTGCCCCGTTGGGAGCGTTAGAACCCAATGAGCAGTTCTTC. Translating it yields CTSSAPLGALEPNEQFF.

Concerning this clonotype: One junction end disagrees with the germline gene, perhaps due to a read error. The V and J genes are TRBV12-3 or TRBV12-4 and TRBJ1-5, with TRBD1 matching 8 bases. The CDR3 length is 12 residues. The CDR3: CASSLTGAPQLF. The DNA of the CDR3 is TGTGCCAGCAGTCTGACAGGGGCTCCCCAGCTTTTT.

As for this clonotype: An end of the junction differs from the germline gene, which may be a read error. This rearrangement joins TRBV11-1 to TRBJ2-5, with TRBD2 matching over 14 bases. This CDR3 spans 15 amino acids. CDR1 and CDR2 (germline): SGHAT, FQDESV (reference sequence). CDR3 protein: CASTPTGLAGETQYF. The CDR3 DNA reads TGTGCCAGCACTCCCACGGGACTAGCGGGAGAGACCCAATACTTC.

Regarding this clonotype: The junction departs from germline at one end; a sequencing error may be responsible. The chain recombines TRBV5-1 with TRBJ2-3; a possible D gene is TRBD2 (5 bases). Germline CDR1 reads SGHRS; CDR2 reads YFSETQ. The CDR3 contains 16 residues. CDR3 in DNA: TGCGCCAGCAGCTTGATCGGCCGTGCTAGCACAGATACGGAGTATTTT. Its translation is CASSLIGRASTDTEYF.

This clonotype was counted a few times. The chain is built from TRBV28 and TRBJ2-4; D may be TRBD1 or TRBD2 (5 bases each). V was pared by 6 bases and J by 0 bases, with 18 bases between. This CDR3 is 17 amino acids long. Per the germline V gene, CDR1 is MDHEN and CDR2 is SYDVKM. The CDR3 spells CASSRSDSGLAKNIQYF. The CDR3 DNA sequence: TGTGCCAGCAGCCGGAGCGACAGTGGACTAGCCAAAAACATTCAGTACTTC.

This clonotype was picked up a small number of times. The rearrangement joins TRBV4-3 to TRBJ1-5, with D maybe TRBD1 (5 bases). CDR1 LGHNA and CDR2 YSLEER come from the germline V gene. Trimming pared 1 base from V and 3 bases from J, leaving 10 bases between. This CDR3 has 15 residues. As DNA, the CDR3 is TGCGCCAGCAGCCAAGTCTGGGGCCTCAATCAGCCCCAGCATTTT. Translation gives CASSQVWGLNQPQHF.

Note on this clonotype: Germline and junction disagree at one end, which may indicate a read error. The rearrangement joins TRBV11-2 to TRBJ2-7; 8 nucleotides agree with TRBD1. CDR1 is SGHAT, CDR2 FQNNGV, per germline. The CDR3 is 15 residues long. CDR3 protein: CASGQRTGRTYEQYF. The CDR3 nucleotides read TGTGCCAGCGGCCAAAGGACAGGGAGAACCTACGAGCAATACTTC.

For this clonotype: One end of the junction varies from germline; a read error may be responsible. This rearrangement joins TRBV11-3 to TRBJ2-1, with D hard to call. Per the germline V gene, CDR1 is SGHNT and CDR2 is YENEEA. There are 12 residues in the CDR3. This CDR3 reads CANNLNANDQFF. CDR3 sequence (DNA): TGTGCCAACAACTTAAATGCCAATGATCAGTTCTTC.

This clonotype appeared many times. The V gene is TRBV6-2 or TRBV6-3, the J gene TRBJ2-7; 13 bases are a match to TRBD2. Germline trimming cut 7 bases from V and 5 bases from J; bases unmatched to any gene: 5. This CDR3 comprises 14 residues. Germline CDR1 and CDR2: MNHEY and SVGEGT. CDR3 loop: CASKETSGRDEQYF. CDR3 nucleotide sequence: TGTGCCAGCAAAGAAACTAGCGGGAGGGACGAGCAGTACTTC.

Details on this clonotype: The final CDR3 position lacks the conserved phenylalanine or tryptophan, pointing to a likely read error. The CDR3 region has the DNA TGCGCCCGCAGCCCAGGGGACAGGAACTATGGCTACACCTCC. This gives the protein CARSPGDRNYGYTS. The V call is TRBV4-1, the J call TRBJ1-2; 8 bases agree with TRBD1. Germline lookup yields CDR1 MGHRA and CDR2 YSYEKL. The CDR3 runs to 14 residues.

Concerning this clonotype: A junction boundary mismatches the germline segment, possibly from a read error. This sequence joins TRBV24-1 and TRBJ2-1; 7 nucleotides agree with TRBD2. Germline CDR1 and CDR2: KGHDR and SFDVKD. There are 17 residues in the CDR3. The CDR3: CATSEYSTTSSYNKQFF. The CDR3 DNA is TGTGCCACAAGTGAATATTCTACGACTAGCTCCTACAATAAGCAGTTCTTC.

This clonotype has at least ten counts. J is TRBJ2-1 and V is TRBV14; D might be TRBD1 (6 bases). V was clipped by 5 bases and J by 12 bases, with 17 bases between them. Germline V gene sequence: CDR1 SGHDN, CDR2 FVKESK. The CDR3 runs to 13 residues. CDR3 loop: CASSFRTGWGQFF. CDR3 sequence (DNA): TGTGCCAGCAGCTTCCGTACAGGGTGGGGGCAGTTCTTC.

This chain connects TRBV11-1 to TRBJ2-1; the D gene is possibly TRBD2 (5 bases). The V and J ends lost 9 bases and 9 bases respectively, with 36 bases between them. CDR1 SGHAT and CDR2 FQDESV come from the germline V gene (reference sequence). This CDR3 has 19 amino acids. Written as DNA, the CDR3 is TGTGCCAGTAGCGCAGGCGGGTCTGTCAAATCTCCTATCTGGAGTGAGCAGTTCTTC. Translation: CASSAGGSVKSPIWSEQFF.

The rearrangement uses TRBV14 and TRBJ2-3; D call uncertain. Trimming took off 4 bases at V and 4 bases at J, with 9 bases between the two ends. The CDR3 totals 13 residues. CDR1 is SGHDN, CDR2 FVKESK, per germline. CDR3 region: CASSLSSSDTQYF. In DNA, the CDR3 is TGTGCCAGCAGCCTGAGCAGCTCAGATACGCAGTATTTT.

This clonotype was recorded once. The V and J genes are TRBV6-2 or TRBV6-3 and TRBJ1-1, with 9 bases aligning to TRBD1. The CDR3 extends over 16 amino acids. With 6 bases clipped from V and 11 bases from J, the junction kept 19 bases outside the gene matches. Per germline, CDR1 MNHEY and CDR2 SVGEGT. CDR3 region: CASRRADRGENTVAFF. The DNA for the CDR3 is TGTGCCAGCAGACGAGCCGACAGGGGGGAGAACACTGTGGCTTTCTTT.

Remarks on this clonotype: At one end the junction does not follow the germline gene, possibly because of a read error. The chain carries TRBV4-3 and TRBJ2-3; D is ambiguous. This CDR3 is built from 13 residues. Germline CDR1 reads LGHNA; CDR2 reads YSLEER. Written as DNA, the CDR3 is TGTGCCAGCAGCCAAGACGTGGGGGATACGCAGTATTTT. This sequence encodes CASSQDVGDTQYF.

In regard to this clonotype: Germline is not matched at one junction end, which may reflect a read error. This sequence joins TRBV11-1 and TRBJ2-2; D gene unclear. The CDR3 sequence is 14 residues long. Germline lookup yields CDR1 SGHAT and CDR2 FQDESV (reference sequence). CDR3 coding DNA: TGTGCCAGCGGCTTTACAGAGGTTACAGGGGAGCTGTTTTTT. Translated, it gives CASGFTEVTGELFF.

This clonotype was detected a few times. The chain recombines TRBV12-3 or TRBV12-4 with TRBJ2-5, with no clear D. Trimming left V 4 bases short and J 5 bases short, with 14 bases between. CDR3 length: 14 residues. CDR3 loop: CASSSERTGETQYF. CDR3 coding DNA: TGTGCCAGCAGTTCAGAGCGTACCGGGGAGACCCAGTACTTC.